The next 26 T cell receptor beta chains were all read from a single sample in a study of beta chain features in type 1 diabetes. The entirety of the isolated RNA underwent reverse transcription, so expressed TCRB transcripts were sequenced. Method: immunoSEQ multiplex PCR; TCRdb's copy keeps in-frame clones and lacks some. Of over 700,000 clones listed, 15% to 20% are singletons. Sequenced input: naive CD4+ T cells from blood. Receptor source: a woman younger than 30 in good health.

This clone was seen more than once but under ten times. The chain links TRBV7-9 to TRBJ2-5; tentatively, D is TRBD2 (7 bases). The CDR3 is made up of 15 amino acids. Per the germline V gene, CDR1 is SEHNR and CDR2 is FQNEAQ (reference sequence). V lost 5 bases and J 4 bases, leaving 17 bases between the germline ends. The CDR3 nucleotides read TGTGCCAGCAGCCCTCAAGGGGGGGTCCGAGAGACCCAGTACTTC. This sequence encodes CASSPQGGVRETQYF.

This clone was seen only a few times. The chain joins TRBV5-1 to TRBJ1-5; D gene ambiguous. CDR1 is SGHRS and CDR2 is YFSETQ in the germline V gene. The CDR3 contains 13 residues. The V and J ends lost 0 bases and 7 bases respectively, with 8 bases between them. In DNA, the CDR3 is TGCGCCAGCAGCTTGGACCCCGAGCAGCCCCAGCATTTT. It translates to CASSLDPEQPQHF. The full variable domain, completed using reference TRBV5-1 and TRBJ1-5, is KAGVTQTPRYLIKTRGQQVTLSCSPISGHRSVSWYQQTPGQGLQFLFEYFSETQRNKGNFPGRFSGRQFSNSRSEMNVSTLELGDSALYLCASSLDPEQPQHFGDGTRLSIL.

This clone was counted only a few times. J is TRBJ2-4 and V is TRBV19, with unresolved D. This CDR3 spans 11 amino acids. CDR1 LNHDA and CDR2 SQIVND come from the germline V gene (reference sequence). Trimming pared 10 bases from V and 7 bases from J, leaving 11 bases between. The CDR3 nucleotides are TGTGCCACCCGACTTGGGAACATTCAGTACTTC. This encodes CATRLGNIQYF.

There are a few counts of this clone. J is TRBJ2-1 and V is TRBV7-9; 9 bases match TRBD1. The CDR3 loop spans 16 amino acids. The junction had 9 bases not matched to a gene; V was cut back by 4 bases and J by 5 bases. Germline assignment: CDR1 SEHNR and CDR2 FQNEAQ (reference sequence). The CDR3 loop reads CASSSRGDRENNEQFF. Written as DNA, the CDR3 is TGTGCCAGCAGCTCTAGGGGGGACAGGGAAAACAATGAGCAGTTCTTC.

A few counts support this clone. The same CDR3 is also encoded by other DNA sequences in this sample. The rearrangement joins TRBV9 to TRBJ1-2, with 7 positions matching TRBD1. J gave up 10 bases and V 0 bases, and 21 bases lay outside the gene matches. This CDR3 is built from 18 residues. Germline V CDR1 and CDR2: SGDLS, YYNGEE. The CDR3 spells CASSVGGFGGQGETPYTF. The CDR3 region has the DNA TGTGCCAGCAGCGTAGGAGGTTTCGGGGGGCAGGGGGAGACCCCCTACACCTTC.

This chain uses TRBV19 with TRBJ1-4; 7 bases fit TRBD1. Germline values: CDR1 LNHDA, CDR2 SQIVND (reference sequence). V shed 5 bases and J 8 bases; nucleotides not matched to a gene: 11. This CDR3 contains 15 residues. DNA for the CDR3: TGTGCCAGTAGTTGGGGACAGACAATCGGCGAAAAACTGTTTTTT. This codes for CASSWGQTIGEKLFF. Looking up the rest from reference TRBV19 and TRBJ1-4 gives the full variable domain: DGGITQSPKYLFRKEGQNVTLSCEQNLNHDAMYWYRQDPGQGLRLIYYSQIVNDFQKGDIAEGYSVSREKKESFPLTVTSAQKNPTAFYLCASSWGQTIGEKLFFGSGTQLSVL.

This clone was counted a few times. V is TRBV7-9 and J is TRBJ2-2; D perhaps matches TRBD1 (5 bases). Germline CDR1 SEHNR, CDR2 FQNEAQ (reference sequence). V was clipped by 2 bases and J by 6 bases, with 10 bases between them. This CDR3 comprises 14 residues. CDR3 loop: CASSLHLRAGELFF. CDR3 coding DNA: TGTGCCAGCAGCTTACATCTCAGGGCCGGGGAGCTGTTTTTT.

A few counts support this clone. The chain recombines TRBV9 with TRBJ2-1; 10 bases line up with TRBD2. Trimming at V came to 4 bases and at J to 13 bases, leaving 17 bases not matched to a gene. The CDR3 has 16 amino acids. From germline, CDR1 is SGDLS and CDR2 YYNGEE. The CDR3 coding sequence is TGTGCCAGCAGCCCCCGGTGGGGGACTAGCGCCAAAGAACAGTTCTTC. As protein: CASSPRWGTSAKEQFF.

This clone was picked up a small number of times. V gene TRBV5-8 combines with J gene TRBJ2-1; D may be TRBD2 (5 bases). Germline values: CDR1 SGHTS, CDR2 YDEGEE. The CDR3 runs to 13 residues. V lost 3 bases and J lost 10, with 14 bases in between. The CDR3 DNA sequence: TGTGCCAGCAGCTCGCAGAGGGTGGGAGAGCAGTTCTTC. Residues: CASSSQRVGEQFF.

CDR3 residues: CASSLAGRTSGSGTDTQYF. Written as DNA, the CDR3 is TGCGCCAGCAGCTTGGCGGGTCGGACTAGCGGGAGCGGGACAGATACGCAGTATTTT. The chain joins TRBV5-1 to TRBJ2-3; 13 bases map to TRBD2. CDR3 length equals 19 residues. Germline loops: CDR1 SGHRS, CDR2 YFSETQ. Unmatched junction bases numbered 10, after V lost 0 bases and J lost 3 bases.

The V and J genes are TRBV11-2 and TRBJ2-7; 7 bases match TRBD2. V was clipped by 7 bases and J by 6 bases; unmatched bases: 12. The CDR3 loop spans 14 amino acids. The germline gives CDR1 SGHAT, CDR2 FQNNGV. CDR3 residues: CASTGTTVPSEQYF. CDR3 nucleotides: TGTGCCAGCACCGGGACTACCGTTCCCTCCGAGCAGTACTTC. Full variable domain (remainder filled in from reference TRBV11-2 and TRBJ2-7): EAGVAQSPRYKIIEKRQSVAFWCNPISGHATLYWYQQILGQGPKLLIQFQNNGVVDDSQLPKDRFSAERLKGVDSTLKIQPAKLEDSAVYLCASTGTTVPSEQYFGPGTRLTVT.

This clone turned up a few times. The chain couples TRBV6-1 to TRBJ2-5; 11 bases are shared with TRBD2. The germline gives CDR1 MNHNS, CDR2 SASEGT. With V trimmed by 1 base and J by 2 bases, 12 bases remained unmatched. This CDR3 spans 19 amino acids. The CDR3 DNA sequence: TGTGCCAGCAGTGAAGAGTTCTGGCTAGCGGGAGGCGTACAAGAGACCCAGTACTTC. It translates to CASSEEFWLAGGVQETQYF.

The rearrangement joins TRBV7-2 to TRBJ1-1; D gene uncertain. V was cut by 5 bases and J by 1 base, with 8 bases left in between. The V gene's germline CDR1 is SGHTA and CDR2 FQGNSA. The CDR3 loop spans 13 amino acids. CDR3 in DNA: TGTGCCAGCAGCGCCTACAGGAACACTGAAGCTTTCTTT. This gives the protein CASSAYRNTEAFF.

This clone has more than one count but fewer than ten. This chain connects TRBV7-3 to TRBJ2-7, with D uncertain. Germline lookup yields CDR1 SGHTA and CDR2 FQGTGA. The CDR3 length is 13 residues. V lost 3 bases, J lost 2 bases, and 8 bases lay in between. The DNA for the CDR3 is TGTGCCAGCAGCTTTAGCCCCACCTACGAGCAGTACTTC. The encoded protein is CASSFSPTYEQYF.

The chain joins TRBV9 to TRBJ2-7; D is unresolved. The V and J ends lost 4 bases and 1 base respectively, with 9 bases between them. This CDR3 is built from 13 residues. Per germline, CDR1 SGDLS and CDR2 YYNGEE. The CDR3 region is CASSQSRSYEQYF. For the CDR3, the DNA is TGTGCCAGCAGCCAATCTAGATCCTACGAGCAGTACTTC.

This clone was counted only a few times. The chain's CDR3 is CASSLGPNTDTQYF. In nucleotides, the CDR3 is TGTGCCAGCAGCTTAGGCCCGAACACAGATACGCAGTATTTT. The rearrangement uses TRBV7-2 and TRBJ2-3, with no clear D. The CDR3 loop spans 14 amino acids. V lost 1 base to trimming and J lost 2 bases, with 7 bases between them. The germline V gene encodes CDR1 SGHTA and CDR2 FQGNSA. The entire variable domain, with the rest obtained from reference TRBV7-2 and TRBJ2-3, is as follows: GAGVSQSPSNKVTEKGKDVELRCDPISGHTALYWYRQSLGQGLEFLIYFQGNSAPDKSGLPSDRFSAERTGGSVSTLTIQRTQQEDSAVYLCASSLGPNTDTQYFGPGTRLTVL.

The chain joins TRBV9 to TRBJ2-3, with TRBD1 matching over 7 bases. The CDR3 sequence is 16 residues long. The ends lost 6 bases at V and 0 bases at J; junction bases unmatched: 10. CDR1 is SGDLS and CDR2 is YYNGEE in the germline V gene. The CDR3 loop reads CASTTGQDRSTDTQYF. The CDR3 region has the DNA TGTGCCAGCACCACTGGACAGGACCGTAGCACAGATACGCAGTATTTT. The full variable domain, with the rest looked up from reference TRBV9 and TRBJ2-3, is DSGVTQTPKHLITATGQRVTLRCSPRSGDLSVYWYQQSLDQGLQFLIQYYNGEERAKGNILERFSAQQFPDLHSELNLSSLELGDSALYFCASTTGQDRSTDTQYFGPGTRLTVL.

The chain links TRBV5-8 to TRBJ2-1, with D possibly TRBD1 on 5 matching bases. CDR3 length: 11 residues. Germline loops: CDR1 SGHTS, CDR2 YDEGEE. Written as DNA, the CDR3 is TGTGGGACACAATACTACAATGAGCAGTTCTTC. This translates into CGTQYYNEQFF.

This clone was observed many times. This chain connects TRBV10-3 to TRBJ2-7, with 7 bases identical to TRBD1. Trimming took 10 bases from V and 6 from J; bases not matched to a gene: 12. The CDR3 runs to 13 residues. Germline loops: CDR1 ENHRY, CDR2 SYGVKD. CDR3 DNA sequence: TGTGCCAGCCTTAAGACAGGGTCCAGCGAGCAGTACTTC. Translated, it gives CASLKTGSSEQYF.

This clone has a handful of counts. The chain carries TRBV7-9 and TRBJ2-2, with TRBD1 matching over 7 bases. CDR3 length: 14 amino acids. Germline CDR1 SEHNR, CDR2 FQNEAQ (reference sequence). V lost 4 bases and J lost 1; bases outside the gene matches: 0. This CDR3 reads CASSSGGNTGELFF. CDR3 DNA: TGTGCCAGCAGCTCAGGGGGGAACACCGGGGAGCTGTTTTTT.

Here the CDR3 DNA reads TGTGCCAGCAGCCCGCTACCGGGACTAGCGGGAGAACATACGCAGTATTTT. This sequence encodes CASSPLPGLAGEHTQYF. The chain couples TRBV7-8 to TRBJ2-3; TRBD2 matches at 14 bases. The CDR3 length is 17 residues. Unmatched junction bases numbered 11, after V lost 5 bases and J lost 7 bases. The germline CDR1 and CDR2 sequences are SGHVS and FQNEAQ.

J is TRBJ2-1 and V is TRBV5-1; 12 bases align to TRBD2. Per germline, CDR1 SGHRS and CDR2 YFSETQ. This CDR3 has 18 amino acids. J was trimmed by 6 bases and V by 4 bases; bases with no gene match: 14. CDR3 protein: CASSTPGLAGLRGNEQFF. Here the CDR3 DNA reads TGCGCCAGCAGCACACCGGGACTAGCGGGTCTACGGGGCAATGAGCAGTTCTTC.

This clone was observed a few times. The CDR3 loop is CASSSGLERSHEQYF. CDR3 DNA sequence: TGTGCCAGCTCATCTGGACTAGAGCGGTCCCACGAGCAGTACTTC. The genes are TRBV18 and TRBJ2-7, with 7 positions matching TRBD2. Per the germline V gene, CDR1 is KGHSH and CDR2 is LQKENI. This CDR3 comprises 15 residues. The junction had 12 bases not matched to a gene; V was cut back by 5 bases and J by 5 bases.

This clone was found a few times. V gene TRBV19 combines with J gene TRBJ2-7; TRBD1 is a possible D gene (6 bases). Deletions cut 6 bases from V and 5 bases from J, with 8 bases between. CDR3 length: 11 residues. The germline V gene has CDR1 LNHDA and CDR2 SQIVND (reference sequence). The CDR3 coding sequence is TGTGCCAGTAGACAGGGCCACGAGCAGTACTTC. This codes for CASRQGHEQYF.

J is TRBJ2-3 and V is TRBV27; D unclear. With 6 bases removed from V and 1 base from J, the gap between germline ends came to 5 bases. Germline assignment: CDR1 MNHEY and CDR2 SMNVEV (reference sequence). The CDR3 runs to 12 residues. The CDR3 DNA reads as TGTGCCAGCAGAGCCGGCACAGATACGCAGTATTTT. Translation gives CASRAGTDTQYF.

The chain combines TRBV28 with TRBJ2-7, with D possibly being TRBD1 (5 bases). Germline lookup yields CDR1 MDHEN and CDR2 SYDVKM. V lost 4 bases to trimming and J lost 2 bases, with 9 bases between them. CDR3 length: 13 amino acids. The CDR3: CASSWGGTYEQYF. CDR3 nucleotides: TGTGCCAGCAGTTGGGGCGGAACCTACGAGCAGTACTTC.